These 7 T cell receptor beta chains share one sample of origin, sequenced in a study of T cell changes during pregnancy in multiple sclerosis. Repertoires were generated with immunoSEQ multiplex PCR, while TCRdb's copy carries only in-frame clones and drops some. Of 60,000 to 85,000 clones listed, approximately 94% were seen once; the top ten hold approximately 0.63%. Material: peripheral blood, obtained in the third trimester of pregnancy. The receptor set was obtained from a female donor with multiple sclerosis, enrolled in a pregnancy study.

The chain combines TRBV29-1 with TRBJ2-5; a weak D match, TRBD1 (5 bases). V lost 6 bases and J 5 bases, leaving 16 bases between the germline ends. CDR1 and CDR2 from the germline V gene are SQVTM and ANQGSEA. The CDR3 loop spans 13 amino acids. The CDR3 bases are TGCAGCGTGGAACTGGGGCGGTCCGAGACCCAGTACTTC. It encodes CSVELGRSETQYF.

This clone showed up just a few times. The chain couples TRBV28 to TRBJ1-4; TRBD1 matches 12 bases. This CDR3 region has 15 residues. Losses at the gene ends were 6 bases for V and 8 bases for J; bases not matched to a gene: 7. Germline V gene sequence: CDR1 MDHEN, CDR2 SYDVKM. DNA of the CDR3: TGTGCCAGCAGCCGGGGACAGGGGGCCCGCGAAAAACTGTTTTTT. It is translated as CASSRGQGAREKLFF.

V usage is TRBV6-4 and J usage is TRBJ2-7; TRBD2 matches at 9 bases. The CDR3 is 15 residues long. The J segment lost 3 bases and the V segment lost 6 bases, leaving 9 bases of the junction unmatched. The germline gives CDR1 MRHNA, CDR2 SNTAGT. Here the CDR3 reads CASSPEASGNYEQYF. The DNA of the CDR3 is TGTGCCAGCAGCCCCGAGGCTAGCGGGAACTACGAGCAGTACTTC.

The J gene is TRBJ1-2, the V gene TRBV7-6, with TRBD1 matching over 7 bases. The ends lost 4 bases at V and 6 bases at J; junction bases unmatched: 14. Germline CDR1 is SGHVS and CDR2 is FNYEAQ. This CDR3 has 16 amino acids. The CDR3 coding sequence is TGTGCCAGCAGCTCACCCCTAACTGACAGGGACAATGGCTACACCTTC. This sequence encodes CASSSPLTDRDNGYTF. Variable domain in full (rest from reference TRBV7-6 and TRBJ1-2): GAGVSQSPRYKVTKRGQDVALRCDPISGHVSLYWYRQALGQGPEFLTYFNYEAQQDKSGLPNDRFSAERPEGSISTLTIQRTEQRDSAMYRCASSSPLTDRDNGYTFGSGTRLTVV.

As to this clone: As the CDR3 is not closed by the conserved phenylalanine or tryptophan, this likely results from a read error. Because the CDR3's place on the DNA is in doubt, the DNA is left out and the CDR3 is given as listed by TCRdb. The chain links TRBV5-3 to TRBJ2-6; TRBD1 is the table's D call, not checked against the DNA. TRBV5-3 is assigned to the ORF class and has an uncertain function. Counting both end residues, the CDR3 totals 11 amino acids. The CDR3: CARVSPVVNKV.

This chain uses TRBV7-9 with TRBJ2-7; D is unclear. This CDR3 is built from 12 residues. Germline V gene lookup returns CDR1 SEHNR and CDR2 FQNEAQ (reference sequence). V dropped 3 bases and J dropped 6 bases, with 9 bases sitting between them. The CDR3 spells CASSLAGGEQYF. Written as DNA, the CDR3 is TGTGCCAGCAGCTTGGCAGGTGGCGAGCAGTACTTC.

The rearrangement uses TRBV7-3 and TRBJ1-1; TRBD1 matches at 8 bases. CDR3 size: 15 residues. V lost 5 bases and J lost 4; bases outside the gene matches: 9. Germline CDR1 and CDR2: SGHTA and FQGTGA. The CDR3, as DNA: TGTGCCAGCAGCCATCAACAGGGGGTGGGCACTGAAGCTTTCTTT. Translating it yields CASSHQQGVGTEAFF.